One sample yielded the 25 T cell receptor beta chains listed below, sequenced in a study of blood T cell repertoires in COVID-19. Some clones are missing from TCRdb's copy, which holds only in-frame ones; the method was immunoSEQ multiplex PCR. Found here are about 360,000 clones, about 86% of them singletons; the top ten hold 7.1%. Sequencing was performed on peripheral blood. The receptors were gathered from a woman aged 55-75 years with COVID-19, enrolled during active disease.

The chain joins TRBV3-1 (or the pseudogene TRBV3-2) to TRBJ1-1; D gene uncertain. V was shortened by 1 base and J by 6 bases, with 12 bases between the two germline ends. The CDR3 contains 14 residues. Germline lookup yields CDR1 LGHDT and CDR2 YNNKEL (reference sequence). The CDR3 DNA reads TGTGCCAGCAGCCAAGGGGAGGAGGGCTCTGAAGCTTTCTTT. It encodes CASSQGEEGSEAFF.

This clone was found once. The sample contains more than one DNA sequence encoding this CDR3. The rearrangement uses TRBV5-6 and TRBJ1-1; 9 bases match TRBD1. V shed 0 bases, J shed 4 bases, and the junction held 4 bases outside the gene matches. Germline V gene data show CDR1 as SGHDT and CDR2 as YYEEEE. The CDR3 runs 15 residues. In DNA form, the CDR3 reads TGTGCCAGCAGCTTGGATAGACAGGGGGGCACTGAAGCTTTCTTT. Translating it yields CASSLDRQGGTEAFF.

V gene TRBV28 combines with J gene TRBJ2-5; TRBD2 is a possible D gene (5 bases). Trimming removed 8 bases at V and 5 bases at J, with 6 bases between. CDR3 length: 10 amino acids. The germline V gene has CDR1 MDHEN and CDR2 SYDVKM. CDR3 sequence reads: CASGLETQYF. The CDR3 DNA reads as TGTGCCAGCGGACTCGAGACCCAGTACTTC. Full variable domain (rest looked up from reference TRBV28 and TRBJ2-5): DVKVTQSSRYLVKRTGEKVFLECVQDMDHENMFWYRQDPGLGLRLIYFSYDVKMKEKGDIPEGYSVSREKKERFSLILESASTNQTSMYLCASGLETQYFGPGTRLLVL.

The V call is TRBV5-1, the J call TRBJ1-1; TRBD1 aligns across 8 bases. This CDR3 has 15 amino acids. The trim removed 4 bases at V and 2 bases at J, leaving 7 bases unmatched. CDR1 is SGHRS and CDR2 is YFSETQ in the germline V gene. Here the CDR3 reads CASSPIGQGNTEAFF. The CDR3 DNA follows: TGCGCCAGCAGCCCGATCGGACAGGGTAACACTGAAGCTTTCTTT.

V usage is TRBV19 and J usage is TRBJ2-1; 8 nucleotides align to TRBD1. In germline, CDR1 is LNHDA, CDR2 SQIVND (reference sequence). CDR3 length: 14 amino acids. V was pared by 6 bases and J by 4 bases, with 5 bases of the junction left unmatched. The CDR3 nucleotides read TGTGCCAGTAGCGGACAGGGCGGGTACAATGAGCAGTTCTTC. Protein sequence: CASSGQGGYNEQFF. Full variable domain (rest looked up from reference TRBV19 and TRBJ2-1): DGGITQSPKYLFRKEGQNVTLSCEQNLNHDAMYWYRQDPGQGLRLIYYSQIVNDFQKGDIAEGYSVSREKKESFPLTVTSAQKNPTAFYLCASSGQGGYNEQFFGPGTRLTVL.

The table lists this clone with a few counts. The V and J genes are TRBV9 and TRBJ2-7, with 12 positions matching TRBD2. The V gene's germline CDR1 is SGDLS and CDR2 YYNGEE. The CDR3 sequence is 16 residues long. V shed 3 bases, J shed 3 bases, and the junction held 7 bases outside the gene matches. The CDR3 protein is CASSGLAGGSIYEQYF. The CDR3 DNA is TGTGCCAGCAGCGGGCTAGCGGGGGGGAGTATCTACGAGCAGTACTTC.

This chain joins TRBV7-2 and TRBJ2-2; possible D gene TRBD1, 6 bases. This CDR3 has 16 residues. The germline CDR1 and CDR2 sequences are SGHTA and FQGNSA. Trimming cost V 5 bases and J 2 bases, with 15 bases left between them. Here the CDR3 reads CASSVQGRTNTGELFF. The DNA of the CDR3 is TGTGCCAGCAGCGTTCAGGGGCGCACCAACACCGGGGAGCTGTTTTTT. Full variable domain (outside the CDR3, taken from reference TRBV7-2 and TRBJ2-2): GAGVSQSPSNKVTEKGKDVELRCDPISGHTALYWYRQSLGQGLEFLIYFQGNSAPDKSGLPSDRFSAERTGGSVSTLTIQRTQQEDSAVYLCASSVQGRTNTGELFFGEGSRLTVL.

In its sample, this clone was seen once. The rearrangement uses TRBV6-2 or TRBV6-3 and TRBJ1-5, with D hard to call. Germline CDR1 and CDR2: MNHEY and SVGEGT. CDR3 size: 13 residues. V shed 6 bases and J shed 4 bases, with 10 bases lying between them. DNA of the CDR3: TGTGCCAGCAGCCGCCTCCAGAATCAGCCCCAGCATTTT. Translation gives CASSRLQNQPQHF.

The CDR3 reads CASSLRVGAEPQHF. CDR3 DNA: TGTGCCAGCAGCCTCAGGGTAGGGGCGGAACCCCAGCATTTT. This chain links TRBV5-8 with TRBJ1-5; D possibly corresponds to TRBD1 (5 bases). Germline CDR1 and CDR2: SGHTS and YDEGEE. Trimming pared 4 bases from V and 10 bases from J, leaving 18 bases between. The CDR3 covers 14 residues.

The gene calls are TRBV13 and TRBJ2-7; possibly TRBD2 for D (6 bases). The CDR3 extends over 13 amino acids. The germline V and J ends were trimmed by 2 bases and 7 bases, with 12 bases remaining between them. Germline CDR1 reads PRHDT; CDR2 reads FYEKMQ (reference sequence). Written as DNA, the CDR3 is TGTGCCAGCAGCTTAAGAGGTGCGGGGGAGCAGTACTTC. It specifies CASSLRGAGEQYF.

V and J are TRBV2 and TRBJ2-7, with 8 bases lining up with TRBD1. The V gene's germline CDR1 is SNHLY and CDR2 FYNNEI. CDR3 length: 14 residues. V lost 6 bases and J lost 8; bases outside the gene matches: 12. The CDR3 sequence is CASSGQGSATQQYF. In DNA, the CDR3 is TGTGCCAGCAGCGGACAGGGCTCGGCGACGCAGCAGTACTTC.

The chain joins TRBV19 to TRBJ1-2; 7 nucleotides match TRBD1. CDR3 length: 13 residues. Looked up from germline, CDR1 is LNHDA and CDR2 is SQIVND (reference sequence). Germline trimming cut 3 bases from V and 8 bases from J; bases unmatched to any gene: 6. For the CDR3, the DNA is TGTGCCAGTAGTATTACAGGGGTAGGAGGCTACACCTTC. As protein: CASSITGVGGYTF.

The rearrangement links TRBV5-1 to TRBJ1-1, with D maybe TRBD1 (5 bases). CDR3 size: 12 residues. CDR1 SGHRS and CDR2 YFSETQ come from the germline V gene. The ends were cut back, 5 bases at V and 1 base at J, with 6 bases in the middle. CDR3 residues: CASRTGNTEAFF. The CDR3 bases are TGCGCCAGCAGAACAGGGAACACTGAAGCTTTCTTT.

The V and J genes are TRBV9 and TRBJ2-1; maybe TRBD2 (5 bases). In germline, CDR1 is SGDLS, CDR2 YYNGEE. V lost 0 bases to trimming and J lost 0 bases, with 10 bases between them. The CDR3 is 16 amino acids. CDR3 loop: CASSVDSVGSYNEQFF. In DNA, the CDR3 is TGTGCCAGCAGCGTAGATAGCGTAGGCTCCTACAATGAGCAGTTCTTC.

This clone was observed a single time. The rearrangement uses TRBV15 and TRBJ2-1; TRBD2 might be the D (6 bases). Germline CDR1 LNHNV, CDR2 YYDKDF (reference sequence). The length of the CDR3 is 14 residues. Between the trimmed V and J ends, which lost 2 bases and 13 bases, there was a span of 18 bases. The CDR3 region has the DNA TGTGCCACCAGCAGATCGGGACTCCCAGGACTTCAGTTCTTC. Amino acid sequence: CATSRSGLPGLQFF.

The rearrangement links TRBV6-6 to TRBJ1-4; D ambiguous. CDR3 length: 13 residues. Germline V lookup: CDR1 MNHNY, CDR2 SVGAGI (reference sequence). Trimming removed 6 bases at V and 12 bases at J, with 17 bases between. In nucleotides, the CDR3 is TGTGCCAGCAGACCAGAAGAGGGTATGCAACTGTTTTTT. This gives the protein CASRPEEGMQLFF.

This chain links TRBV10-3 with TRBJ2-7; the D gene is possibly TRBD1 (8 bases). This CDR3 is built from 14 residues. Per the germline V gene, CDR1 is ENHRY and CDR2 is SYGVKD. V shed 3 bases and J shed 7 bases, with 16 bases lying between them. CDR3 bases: TGTGCCATCAGTGATAACAGGGGGGGCCATGAGCAGTACTTC. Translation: CAISDNRGGHEQYF.

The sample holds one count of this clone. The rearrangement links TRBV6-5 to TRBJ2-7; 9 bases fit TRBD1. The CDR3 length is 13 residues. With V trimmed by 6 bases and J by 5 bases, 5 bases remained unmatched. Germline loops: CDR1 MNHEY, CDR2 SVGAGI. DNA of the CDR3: TGTGCCAGCAGCCGGGACAGGGTCCACGAGCAGTACTTC. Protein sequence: CASSRDRVHEQYF.

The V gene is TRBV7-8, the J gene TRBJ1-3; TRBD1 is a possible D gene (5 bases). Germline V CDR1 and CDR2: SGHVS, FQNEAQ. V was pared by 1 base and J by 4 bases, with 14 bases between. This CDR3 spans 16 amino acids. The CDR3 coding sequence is TGTGCCAGCAGCTTAGTTTATGGGGGGGTCGGAAACACCATATATTTT. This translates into CASSLVYGGVGNTIYF.

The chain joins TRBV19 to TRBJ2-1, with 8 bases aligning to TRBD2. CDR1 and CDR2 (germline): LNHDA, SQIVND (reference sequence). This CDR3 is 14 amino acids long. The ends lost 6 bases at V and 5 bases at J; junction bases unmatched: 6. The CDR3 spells CASRTSGGNNEQFF. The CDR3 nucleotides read TGTGCCAGTAGAACCAGCGGGGGAAACAATGAGCAGTTCTTC.

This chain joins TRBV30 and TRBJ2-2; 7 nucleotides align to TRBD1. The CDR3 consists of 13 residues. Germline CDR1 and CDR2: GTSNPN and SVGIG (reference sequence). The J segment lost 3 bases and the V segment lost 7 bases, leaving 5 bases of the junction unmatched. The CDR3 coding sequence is TGTGCCTTGACAGGGTATTACACCGGGGAGCTGTTTTTT. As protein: CALTGYYTGELFF.

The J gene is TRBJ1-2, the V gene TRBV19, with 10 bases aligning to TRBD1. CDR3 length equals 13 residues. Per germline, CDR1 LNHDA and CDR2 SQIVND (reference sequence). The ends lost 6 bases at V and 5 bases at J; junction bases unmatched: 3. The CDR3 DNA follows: TGTGCCAGTAGAGAGGACAGGGGGTATGGCTACACCTTC. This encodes CASREDRGYGYTF.

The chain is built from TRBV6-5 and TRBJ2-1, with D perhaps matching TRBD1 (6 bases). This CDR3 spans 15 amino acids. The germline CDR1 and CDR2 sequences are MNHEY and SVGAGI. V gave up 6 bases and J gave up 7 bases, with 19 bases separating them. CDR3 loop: CASSPLGRGTNEQFF. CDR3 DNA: TGTGCCAGCAGCCCCCTTGGTAGGGGGACGAATGAGCAGTTCTTC.

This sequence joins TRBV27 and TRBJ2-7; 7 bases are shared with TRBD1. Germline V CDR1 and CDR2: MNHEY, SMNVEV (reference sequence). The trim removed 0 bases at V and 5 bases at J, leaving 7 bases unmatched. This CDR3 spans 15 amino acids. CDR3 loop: CASSLSSEGANEQYF. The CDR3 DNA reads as TGTGCCAGCAGTTTATCCAGCGAGGGGGCGAACGAGCAGTACTTC.

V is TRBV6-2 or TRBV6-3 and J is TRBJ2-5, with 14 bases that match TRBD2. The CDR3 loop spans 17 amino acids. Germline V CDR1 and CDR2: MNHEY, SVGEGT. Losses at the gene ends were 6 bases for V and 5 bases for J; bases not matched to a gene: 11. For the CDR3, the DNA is TGTGCCAGCAGCTCCCGGACTAGCGGGGGGCCAGAGGAGACCCAGTACTTC. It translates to CASSSRTSGGPEETQYF.